Below are 28 T cell receptor beta chains sequenced from a single sample in a study of blood T cell repertoires in COVID-19. Produced via immunoSEQ multiplex PCR; TCRdb's table is partial and in-frame only. This table has 200,000 to 300,000 clones, 80% to 90% appearing once. Sequencing used peripheral blood. The source of these receptors is a woman aged 80 or over with COVID-19, enrolled during active disease.

The chain employs TRBV3-1 (or the pseudogene TRBV3-2) and TRBJ2-5, with TRBD1 identical over 7 bases. Trimming cost V 1 base and J 9 bases; bases outside gene matches: 8. Germline V gene data show CDR1 as LGHDT and CDR2 as YNNKEL (reference sequence). The CDR3 length is 14 residues. The CDR3 coding sequence is TGTGCCAGCAGCCAAGTAGAGGACAGGACCTCCCAGTACTTC. Translation gives CASSQVEDRTSQYF.

This chain uses TRBV15 with TRBJ2-2, with no clear D. Germline V CDR1 and CDR2: LNHNV, YYDKDF (reference sequence). The CDR3 extends over 13 amino acids. Trimming pared 1 base from V and 6 bases from J, leaving 6 bases between. The CDR3 loop is CATSRALSGELFF. The CDR3 DNA follows: TGTGCCACCAGCAGAGCACTATCCGGGGAGCTGTTTTTT. Looking up the rest from reference TRBV15 and TRBJ2-2 gives the full variable domain: DAMVIQNPRYQVTQFGKPVTLSCSQTLNHNVMYWYQQKSSQAPKLLFHYYDKDFNNEADTPDNFQSRRPNTSFCFLDIRSPGLGDTAMYLCATSRALSGELFFGEGSRLTVL.

The CDR3 here is CASSYSVSRNTEAFF. In DNA, the CDR3 is TGTGCCAGCAGTTACTCCGTATCCAGGAACACTGAAGCTTTCTTT. The rearrangement links TRBV6-5 to TRBJ1-1, with no clear D. The length of the CDR3 is 15 residues. Trimming stripped 0 bases from V and 1 base from J, with 9 bases between. Germline loops: CDR1 MNHEY, CDR2 SVGAGI.

The chain is built from TRBV5-1 and TRBJ1-5, with 11 bases that match TRBD1. CDR3 length equals 15 residues. Germline V CDR1 and CDR2: SGHRS, YFSETQ. V shed 3 bases and J 6 bases; nucleotides not matched to a gene: 5. In DNA, the CDR3 is TGCGCCAGCAGCTGGACAGGGGGCCCAAGTCAGCCCCAGCATTTT. It yields the protein CASSWTGGPSQPQHF.

The chain's CDR3 is CASSQAEGLAGGSGAKNIQYF. DNA for the CDR3: TGCGCCAGCAGCCAAGCTGAGGGACTAGCGGGAGGGAGCGGAGCCAAAAACATTCAGTACTTC. The V gene is TRBV4-1, the J gene TRBJ2-4, with TRBD2 matching over 16 bases. The CDR3 is 21 amino acids. After removal of 1 base from V and 0 bases from J, the junction contained 9 bases not matched to a gene. Germline V gene data show CDR1 as MGHRA and CDR2 as YSYEKL.

This clone was observed a handful of times. The rearrangement joins TRBV5-1 to TRBJ1-2; D gene unclear. V was shortened by 4 bases and J by 8 bases, with 15 bases between the two germline ends. The CDR3 spans 13 residues. Germline V gene lookup returns CDR1 SGHRS and CDR2 YFSETQ. Written as DNA, the CDR3 is TGCGCCAGCAGCCCCGGGGATTCGCGGGGCTACACCTTC. Amino acids: CASSPGDSRGYTF.

This clone was observed once. The chain couples TRBV7-8 to TRBJ1-1; 7 bases are shared with TRBD1. CDR1 and CDR2 (germline): SGHVS, FQNEAQ. The CDR3 totals 14 residues. V trimming: 5 bases; J trimming: 1 base; junction bases outside the gene matches: 4. The CDR3 loop reads CASSRRQGNTEAFF. The CDR3 DNA sequence: TGTGCCAGCAGCCGCCGACAGGGGAACACTGAAGCTTTCTTT.

This clone was counted once. The chain employs TRBV5-8 and TRBJ2-5, with D perhaps TRBD1 (5 bases). Germline CDR1 and CDR2: SGHTS and YDEGEE. The CDR3 extends over 15 amino acids. Trimming took off 4 bases at V and 2 bases at J, with 15 bases between the two ends. The CDR3 protein is CASSRGQVAQETQYF. CDR3 sequence (DNA): TGTGCCAGCAGCAGGGGTCAGGTAGCACAAGAGACCCAGTACTTC.

This clone was recorded a few times. The rearrangement links TRBV18 to TRBJ1-1, with a tentative D call TRBD1 (5 bases). Trimming left V 4 bases short and J 2 bases short, with 11 bases between. The CDR3 loop spans 14 amino acids. From germline, CDR1 is KGHSH and CDR2 LQKENI. The CDR3 bases are TGTGCCAGCTCACAGTTGGGGGGTAACACTGAAGCTTTCTTT. Translation gives CASSQLGGNTEAFF.

This clone appeared a few times. This chain links TRBV10-2 with TRBJ2-1; a weak D match, TRBD2 (5 bases). The germline V gene has CDR1 WSHSY and CDR2 SAAADI. V was trimmed by 9 bases and J by 2 bases, leaving 11 bases between them. The CDR3 runs 13 residues. CDR3 sequence (DNA): TGCGCCAGTCAGCGGTCCACCTACAATGAGCAGTTCTTC. It specifies CASQRSTYNEQFF.

This sequence joins TRBV3-1 (or the pseudogene TRBV3-2) and TRBJ1-2, with D tentatively TRBD1 (6 bases). Trimming stripped 5 bases from V and 9 bases from J, with 10 bases between. The CDR3 consists of 11 residues. The V gene's germline CDR1 is LGHDT and CDR2 YNNKEL (reference sequence). The CDR3 DNA follows: TGTGCCAGCAGCTACAGGGACAGCTACACCTTC. Its protein product is CASSYRDSYTF.

The chain is built from TRBV5-1 and TRBJ2-2; 8 bases fit TRBD2. The CDR3 contains 17 residues. CDR1 is SGHRS, CDR2 YFSETQ, per germline. J was trimmed by 3 bases and V by 0 bases; bases with no gene match: 7. The CDR3 spells CASSLAGGASYTGELFF. CDR3 sequence (DNA): TGCGCCAGCAGCTTGGCCGGGGGGGCTTCGTACACCGGGGAGCTGTTTTTT.

The chain employs TRBV7-2 and TRBJ2-5; 12 nucleotides match TRBD2. The CDR3 extends over 16 amino acids. The germline CDR1 and CDR2 sequences are SGHTA and FQGNSA. With 3 bases clipped from V and 6 bases from J, the junction kept 8 bases outside the gene matches. The CDR3 spells CASSLRLAGVIKTQYF. DNA for the CDR3: TGTGCCAGCAGCTTGCGACTAGCGGGAGTTATAAAGACCCAGTACTTC.

The J gene is TRBJ1-3, the V gene TRBV6-2 or TRBV6-3; TRBD1 agrees at 7 bases. Germline assignment: CDR1 MNHEY and CDR2 SVGEGT. V dropped 5 bases and J dropped 1; count of bases not matched to a gene: 5. The CDR3 extends over 15 amino acids. CDR3 protein: CASSDGTASGNTIYF. The CDR3 coding sequence is TGTGCCAGCAGTGACGGGACAGCTTCTGGAAACACCATATATTTT.

This chain links TRBV9 with TRBJ1-2, with D unresolved. Germline CDR1 SGDLS, CDR2 YYNGEE. CDR3 length: 12 residues. Trimming removed 1 base from V and 8 bases from J, with 9 bases in between. Here the CDR3 reads CASSVYGSGYTF. For the CDR3, the DNA is TGTGCCAGCAGCGTATACGGGTCAGGCTACACCTTC.

The V call is TRBV30, the J call TRBJ1-1, with a tentative D call TRBD1 (5 bases). Germline-derived CDR1 and CDR2 are GTSNPN and SVGIG (reference sequence). Trimming stripped 3 bases from V and 5 bases from J, with 16 bases between. The CDR3 extends over 14 amino acids. CDR3 in amino acids: CAWRRWGRETEAFF. CDR3 sequence (DNA): TGTGCCTGGAGGCGCTGGGGACGGGAGACTGAAGCTTTCTTT.

The chain employs TRBV19 and TRBJ2-1, with 10 positions matching TRBD1. Germline assignment: CDR1 LNHDA and CDR2 SQIVND (reference sequence). Trimming at V came to 4 bases and at J to 2 bases, leaving 5 bases not matched to a gene. CDR3 size: 16 residues. CDR3 sequence reads: CASSRPGQGTYNEQFF. The DNA for the CDR3 is TGTGCCAGTAGTAGACCGGGACAGGGGACCTACAATGAGCAGTTCTTC.

The chain uses TRBV12-3 or TRBV12-4 and TRBJ2-1; TRBD2 might be the D (6 bases). The CDR3 runs to 13 residues. Trimming took off 5 bases at V and 12 bases at J, with 17 bases between the two ends. CDR3 DNA: TGTGCCAGCAGTCTCTCGACTAGTAGCGGGCAGTTCTTC. Residues: CASSLSTSSGQFF.

The chain is built from TRBV18 and TRBJ2-7, with 9 bases lining up with TRBD1. The CDR3 sequence is 15 residues long. The germline V gene encodes CDR1 KGHSH and CDR2 LQKENI. The V gene end was trimmed by 5 bases and the J gene end by 0 bases; junction bases not matched to a gene: 5. The CDR3: CASSSGTGSSYEQYF. Here the CDR3 DNA reads TGTGCCAGCTCATCCGGGACAGGGTCCTCCTACGAGCAGTACTTC.

This clone was counted a single time. This rearrangement joins TRBV28 to TRBJ1-2; tentative D call: TRBD1 (5 bases). Germline CDR1 and CDR2: MDHEN and SYDVKM. The CDR3 has 11 residues. V gave up 6 bases and J gave up 9 bases, with 11 bases separating them. The CDR3 region has the DNA TGTGCCAGCAGCCTACAGGAGAGCTACACCTTC. It translates to CASSLQESYTF.

CDR3 residues: CASSLEVAAAEQPQHF. Here the CDR3 DNA reads TGTGCCAGCAGCTTAGAAGTGGCCGCGGCAGAACAGCCCCAGCATTTT. This sequence joins TRBV7-6 and TRBJ1-5; D is ambiguous. The CDR3 is made up of 16 amino acids. The germline V and J ends were trimmed by 1 base and 7 bases, with 17 bases remaining between them. CDR1 is SGHVS, CDR2 FNYEAQ, per germline.

The V and J genes are TRBV11-3 and TRBJ2-3, with a weak D call TRBD1 (5 bases). Germline V gene sequence: CDR1 SGHNT, CDR2 YENEEA. The length of the CDR3 is 14 residues. V was pared by 5 bases and J by 1 base, with 10 bases between. CDR3 region: CASSVSRGTDTQYF. The CDR3 DNA reads TGTGCCAGCAGCGTAAGCAGGGGCACAGATACGCAGTATTTT.

The rearrangement uses TRBV11-3 and TRBJ1-1; 7 bases are shared with TRBD1. Germline V CDR1 and CDR2: SGHNT, YENEEA. The V segment lost 5 bases and the J segment 0 bases; nucleotides outside the gene matches: 6. The CDR3 runs 15 residues. In DNA form, the CDR3 reads TGTGCCAGCAGCAAAGGCGGGACAGTGAACACTGAAGCTTTCTTT. Protein: CASSKGGTVNTEAFF.

The chain couples TRBV5-5 to TRBJ2-5; 8 bases are a match to TRBD2. V shed 0 bases and J 4 bases; nucleotides not matched to a gene: 8. Per germline, CDR1 SGHKS and CDR2 YYEKEE (reference sequence). The CDR3 has 16 amino acids. DNA for the CDR3: TGTGCCAGCAGCTTGGTCTTGGTCGGGGGGGCAGAGACCCAGTACTTC. It encodes CASSLVLVGGAETQYF.

V usage is TRBV5-6 and J usage is TRBJ2-2; unclear D gene. Germline CDR1 is SGHDT and CDR2 is YYEEEE. V lost 0 bases to trimming and J lost 8 bases, with 8 bases between them. CDR3 size: 13 residues. CDR3 amino acids: CASSLVAEGELFF. DNA of the CDR3: TGTGCCAGCAGCTTGGTGGCGGAGGGGGAGCTGTTTTTT. The variable domain in full, with the rest retrieved from reference TRBV5-6 and TRBJ2-2, is DAGVTQSPTHLIKTRGQQVTLRCSPKSGHDTVSWYQQALGQGPQFIFQYYEEEERQRGNFPDRFSGHQFPNYSSELNVNALLLGDSALYLCASSLVAEGELFFGEGSRLTVL.

The V call is TRBV11-2, the J call TRBJ2-4; 8 nucleotides match TRBD1. CDR3 size: 17 residues. Germline-derived CDR1 and CDR2 are SGHAT and FQNNGV. V lost 4 bases to trimming and J lost 1 base; unmatched junction nucleotides: 9. CDR3: CASSSLRQGAAKNIQYF. The DNA of the CDR3 is TGTGCCAGCAGCTCCCTCCGCCAGGGGGCGGCCAAAAACATTCAGTACTTC.

The V call is TRBV4-1, the J call TRBJ2-2; 8 positions agree with TRBD2. Germline V gene lookup returns CDR1 MGHRA and CDR2 YSYEKL. The CDR3 covers 17 residues. Unmatched junction bases numbered 12, after V lost 3 bases and J lost 6 bases. In DNA, the CDR3 is TGCGCCAGCAGCCAGGTCTTTACGGGAGGGCCCGCCGGGGAGCTGTTTTTT. Protein product: CASSQVFTGGPAGELFF.

This clone has only a few counts. The chain combines TRBV5-4 with TRBJ1-6; D unclear. Between the trimmed V and J ends, which lost 1 base and 4 bases, there was a span of 6 bases. The CDR3 is 14 amino acids. From germline, CDR1 is SGHNT and CDR2 YYREEE (reference sequence). The CDR3 DNA sequence: TGTGCCAGCAGCTTGACAGAGTATAATTCACCCCTCCACTTT. Amino acid sequence: CASSLTEYNSPLHF.